This T cell receptor beta chain was sequenced for a study of OX40 agonist ivuxolimab in advanced cancers. Study-wide points: Low normalized T-cell clonal expansion also characterized some of the nonresponders.

The CDR3 sequence is 17 residues long. Trimming took off 0 bases at V and 0 bases at J, with 13 bases between the two ends. Germline V lookup: CDR1 SGHRS, CDR2 YFSETQ. Points on this clone: The antigen is undetermined.

Method: immunoSEQ multiplex PCR; TCRdb's copy keeps in-frame clones and lacks some. The table has 45,000 to 65,000 clones, about 81% seen once. The J gene is TRBJ2-1, the V gene TRBV5-1; unclear D gene. This TCR was sampled from an adult with an advanced solid tumor such as melanoma, head and neck, liver or kidney cancer. The sample here was CD4+ or CD8+ T cells sorted from blood, taken in a trial of the OX40 agonist ivuxolimab. CDR3 loop: CASSLEVSASSYNEQFF. As DNA, the CDR3 is TGCGCCAGCAGCTTGGAGGTCAGTGCGAGCTCCTACAATGAGCAGTTCTTC.